Listed below are T cell receptor beta chains from one sample, sequenced in a study of T cells after yellow fever vaccination. One entry per CDR3 protein results from TCRdb running MiXCR on the 5' RACE reads. This sample has 250,000 to 400,000 distinct CDR3 sequences, with over 4% found just once. Sequenced material: PBMCs, taken 5 days after the yellow fever booster vaccination. All receptors come from a man aged 18-30 years who received the YFV17D yellow fever vaccine. Each CDR3 is given with its conserved first and last residue. A D gene is named only where the DNA matches it firmly. Expanded clones are given a class, and other clones once, few, many or no size at all.

TRBV7-9	few	17	TRBJ2-3	TRBD1	TGTGCCAGCAGCCCCCAGACGTTCTGGACAGGGACAGATACGCAGTATTTT	CASSPQTFWTGTDTQYF
TRBV18	many	14	TRBJ2-7	NA	TGTGCCAGCTCATCGCAGGGGCAATCCTACGAGCAGTACTTC	CASSSQGQSYEQYF
TRBV7-2	few	14	TRBJ2-5	NA	TGTGCCAGCAGCTTAGCTCTGGGGAGAGAGACCCAGTACTTC	CASSLALGRETQYF
TRBV6-5	many	16	TRBJ2-5	TRBD2	TGTGCCAGCAGTTACTCGGGACTAGCGGGGGGAGAGACCCAGTACTTC	CASSYSGLAGGETQYF
TRBV6-2/TRBV6-3	NA	16	TRBJ2-1	TRBD2	TGTGCCAGCAGTCCTAGACTAGCGGGGTGGTACAATGAGCAGTTCTTC	CASSPRLAGWYNEQFF
TRBV5-1	NA	12	TRBJ2-1	NA	TGCGCCAGCAGCCGTAATTACAATGAGCAGTTCTTC	CASSRNYNEQFF
TRBV30	few	16	TRBJ1-4	NA	TGTGCCTGGAGTGCCCTCAGACAGGTTGGGAATGAAAAACTGTTTTTT	CAWSALRQVGNEKLFF
TRBV10-2	few	12	TRBJ1-1	NA	TGCGCCAGCAGTTCCGTAGGAATAAGAGCTTTCTTT	CASSSVGIRAFF
TRBV20-1	NA	14	TRBJ1-1	NA	TGCAGTGCTAGATGGTCAGTCATGAACACTGAAGCTTTCTTT	CSARWSVMNTEAFF
TRBV6-5	few	12	TRBJ2-2	NA	TGTGCCGGTGGGAATAACACCGGGGAGCTGTTTTTT	CAGGNNTGELFF
TRBV4-3	few	14	TRBJ1-1	NA	TGCGCCAGCAGCCGAGATACAGGGTATCCCTCGGCTTTCTTT	CASSRDTGYPSAFF
TRBV10-3	NA	12	TRBJ2-3	NA	TGTGCCATCAACGGGGCGGCAGATACGCAGTATTTT	CAINGAADTQYF
TRBV12-3/TRBV12-4	few	13	TRBJ2-3	NA	TGTGCCAGCAGTTGGCCTACTGGGGGTACGCAGTATTTT	CASSWPTGGTQYF
TRBV5-1	many	12	TRBJ2-1	NA	TGCGCCAGCAGCTTGCAGTACGATGAGCAGTTCTTC	CASSLQYDEQFF
TRBV7-6	many	13	TRBJ1-1	NA	TGTGCCAGCAGCTTACAGAATTGGGGTGAAGCTTTCTTT	CASSLQNWGEAFF
TRBV2	few	11	TRBJ1-1	NA	TGTGCCAGCAGGGATATCTCTTGGAGCTTCTTT	CASRDISWSFF